These 24 T cell receptor beta chains were sequenced from one sample in a study of T cells after yellow fever vaccination. MiXCR, applied by TCRdb to the 5' RACE reads, yields one record per CDR3 protein. Seen here are hundreds of thousands of distinct CDR3 sequences, approximately 21% observed once, and the top ten hold over 11%. The material sequenced was PBMCs, taken 15 days after the yellow fever booster vaccination. The receptor source for this set is a young man who received the YFV17D yellow fever vaccine.

The table lists this clonotype with a few counts. The genes are TRBV12-3 or TRBV12-4 and TRBJ1-6; no reliable D call. V dropped 6 bases and J dropped 10 bases, with 16 bases sitting between them. The CDR3 consists of 14 residues. Here the CDR3 DNA reads TGTGCCAGCAGCCCTCCGGGCAGAGGATCACCCCTCCACTTT. Its translation is CASSPPGRGSPLHF.

The rearrangement links TRBV2 to TRBJ1-4; no clear D. CDR1 and CDR2 (germline): SNHLY, FYNNEI. Deletions cut 4 bases from V and 8 bases from J, with 11 bases between. The CDR3 loop spans 13 amino acids. The DNA of the CDR3 is TGTGCCAGCAGTGTCCAGCCTGGGGAAAAACTGTTTTTT. Translated: CASSVQPGEKLFF.

In its sample, this clonotype was seen a few times. The chain has TRBV7-9 and TRBJ1-5; no clear D. CDR1 is SEHNR, CDR2 FQNEAQ, per germline (reference sequence). The CDR3 runs 14 residues. V was cut by 3 bases and J by 3 bases, with 9 bases left in between. The CDR3 nucleotides are TGTGCCAGCAGCTTCGACACAACCAATCAGCCCCAGCATTTT. As protein: CASSFDTTNQPQHF.

The chain combines TRBV15 with TRBJ2-3; D possibly corresponds to TRBD2 (5 bases). V lost 0 bases, J lost 8 bases, and 9 bases lay in between. This CDR3 has 13 residues. Germline CDR1 reads LNHNV; CDR2 reads YYDKDF (reference sequence). Here the CDR3 DNA reads TGTGCCACCAGCAGAGATGGTGAGGGTACGCAGTATTTT. Protein product: CATSRDGEGTQYF.

The rearrangement joins TRBV27 to TRBJ2-3, with 9 bases lining up with TRBD1. Trimming cost V 8 bases and J 7 bases; bases outside gene matches: 10. Germline-derived CDR1 and CDR2 are MNHEY and SMNVEV (reference sequence). The CDR3 is 14 residues long. CDR3 region: CASGPTGTGHTQYF. The CDR3 region has the DNA TGTGCCAGCGGGCCAACCGGGACAGGGCATACGCAGTATTTT.

The CDR3 DNA reads TGCAGTGCTAGCGTCGACTCTAATCGTCCCGCCTACGAGCAGTACTTC. This codes for CSASVDSNRPAYEQYF. The chain is built from TRBV20-1 and TRBJ2-7; D unclear. Trimming removed 3 bases from V and 2 bases from J, with 20 bases in between. The germline CDR1 and CDR2 sequences are DFQATT and SNEGSKA (reference sequence). The CDR3 sequence is 16 residues long.

This clonotype appeared a few times. V usage is TRBV13 and J usage is TRBJ2-3, with D possibly matching TRBD2 (6 bases). This CDR3 is 15 amino acids long. Germline V gene lookup returns CDR1 PRHDT and CDR2 FYEKMQ (reference sequence). Trimming pared 5 bases from V and 2 bases from J, leaving 14 bases between. In DNA form, the CDR3 reads TGTGCCAGCAGCCGCGGGACTTCTCCCACAGATACGCAGTATTTT. Its protein product is CASSRGTSPTDTQYF.

The genes are TRBV24-1 and TRBJ2-7, with D perhaps TRBD1 (6 bases). CDR1 KGHDR and CDR2 SFDVKD come from the germline V gene. CDR3 size: 14 residues. V lost 2 bases to trimming and J lost 5 bases, with 12 bases between them. CDR3 DNA: TGTGCCACCAGTGATTCCAGGGGTTTAGACGAGCAGTACTTC. Residues: CATSDSRGLDEQYF.

V gene TRBV7-2 combines with J gene TRBJ2-1, with D hard to call. The CDR3 totals 14 residues. Per germline, CDR1 SGHTA and CDR2 FQGNSA. V lost 1 base and J lost 6, with 10 bases in between. In DNA, the CDR3 is TGTGCCAGCAGCTTAGTAGTAGGCCGCAATGAGCAGTTCTTC. Its protein is CASSLVVGRNEQFF.

The CDR3, as DNA: TGCAGTGCGCGGGAGGGAGGAGCACACACAGATACGCAGTATTTT. Amino acid sequence: CSAREGGAHTDTQYF. The gene calls are TRBV20-1 and TRBJ2-3; TRBD2 agrees at 9 bases. The CDR3 has 15 amino acids. Germline V gene data show CDR1 as DFQATT and CDR2 as SNEGSKA (reference sequence). V shed 6 bases, J shed 2 bases, and the junction held 9 bases outside the gene matches.

In its sample, this clonotype was seen a few times. CDR3 in amino acids: CASSPRQPGANVLTF. DNA for the CDR3: TGTGCCAGCAGCCCCCGTCAACCTGGGGCCAACGTCCTGACTTTC. The chain combines TRBV12-3 or TRBV12-4 with TRBJ2-6; no clear D. The germline V and J ends were trimmed by 6 bases and 2 bases, with 11 bases remaining between them. This CDR3 region has 15 residues.

The chain has TRBV9 and TRBJ2-2; possibly TRBD1 for D (6 bases). Deletions cut 0 bases from V and 4 bases from J, with 10 bases between. Per the germline V gene, CDR1 is SGDLS and CDR2 is YYNGEE. This CDR3 comprises 15 residues. This CDR3 is CASSVAGAATGELFF. CDR3 DNA: TGTGCCAGCAGCGTAGCAGGGGCGGCCACCGGGGAGCTGTTTTTT.

The chain combines TRBV5-5 with TRBJ2-1, with 7 bases identical to TRBD2. V dropped 0 bases and J dropped 4; count of bases not matched to a gene: 10. Germline values: CDR1 SGHKS, CDR2 YYEKEE (reference sequence). The CDR3 covers 17 residues. The CDR3 DNA follows: TGTGCCAGCAGCTTGGGTAGCGTACTAGCGCCGTACAATGAGCAGTTCTTC. Protein sequence: CASSLGSVLAPYNEQFF.

This clonotype has just a few counts. This sequence joins TRBV29-1 and TRBJ2-3; possibly TRBD1 or TRBD2 for D (6 bases each). Germline CDR1 is SQVTM and CDR2 is ANQGSEA. The CDR3 loop spans 13 amino acids. The V end lost 3 bases, the J end lost 7 bases, and 14 bases lay between the germline ends. CDR3 DNA: TGCAGCGTTGACCAGGGGACTCGGTATACGCAGTATTTT. Encoded protein: CSVDQGTRYTQYF.

This clonotype was counted only a few times. This chain uses TRBV29-1 with TRBJ2-3, with D possibly TRBD2 on 6 matching bases. CDR3 size: 12 residues. Deletions cut 3 bases from V and 5 bases from J, with 9 bases between. Germline CDR1 reads SQVTM; CDR2 reads ANQGSEA. CDR3 sequence (DNA): TGCAGCGTTGAGCGGGAAGGAGATACGCAGTATTTT. Its protein product is CSVEREGDTQYF.

The chain joins TRBV5-5 to TRBJ1-4; D is unresolved. The CDR3 consists of 15 residues. The ends were cut back, 0 bases at V and 0 bases at J, with 6 bases in the middle. CDR1 is SGHKS, CDR2 YYEKEE, per germline (reference sequence). CDR3 sequence (DNA): TGTGCCAGCAGCTTGGTGTTTGCAACTAATGAAAAACTGTTTTTT. This encodes CASSLVFATNEKLFF.

This clonotype was seen repeatedly, ten times or more. The chain is built from TRBV6-2 or TRBV6-3 and TRBJ2-5; no clear D. Germline lookup yields CDR1 MNHEY and CDR2 SVGEGT. The CDR3 runs to 13 residues. Trimming pared 5 bases from V and 0 bases from J, leaving 7 bases between. CDR3: CASSRTNQETQYF. CDR3 in DNA: TGTGCCAGCAGTCGTACGAACCAAGAGACCCAGTACTTC.

As to this clonotype: The DNA is omitted, as the CDR3 cannot be located on it reliably, and the CDR3 follows TCRdb's listing. The genes are TRBV10-3 and TRBJ2-5; the table's D call of TRBD1 was not tested on the DNA. CDR1 and CDR2 (germline): ENHRY, SYGVKD. The CDR3 sequence runs 15 residues, both termini included. CDR3 protein: CAISDFGQGTETLYF.

This chain links TRBV5-1 with TRBJ1-4; D is undetermined. CDR1 SGHRS and CDR2 YFSETQ come from the germline V gene. CDR3 length equals 13 residues. Trimming cost V 0 bases and J 7 bases, with 7 bases left between them. CDR3 DNA: TGCGCCAGCAGCTTGGGTACGAGTGAAAAACTGTTTTTT. The encoded protein is CASSLGTSEKLFF.

V gene TRBV5-5 combines with J gene TRBJ2-3, with 8 bases aligning to TRBD2. V was pared by 4 bases and J by 2 bases, with 6 bases of the junction left unmatched. This CDR3 spans 15 amino acids. Germline V gene data show CDR1 as SGHKS and CDR2 as YYEKEE (reference sequence). The CDR3 DNA sequence: TGTGCCAGCAGCCCACTGACTAGCGTCACAGATACGCAGTATTTT. This codes for CASSPLTSVTDTQYF.

The sample holds a few counts of this clonotype. Here the CDR3 DNA reads TGCAGTGGATCCCGCGCGGGAGAGTCTGCCGAGCAGTACTTC. Translating gives CSGSRAGESAEQYF. The V gene is TRBV20-1, the J gene TRBJ2-7; the match to TRBD2 covers 7 bases. The trim removed 7 bases at V and 6 bases at J, leaving 15 bases unmatched. CDR3 length: 14 amino acids. Germline CDR1 reads DFQATT; CDR2 reads SNEGSKA (reference sequence).

This clonotype was detected only a few times. This sequence joins TRBV5-1 and TRBJ2-1; D unresolved. V was trimmed by 0 bases and J by 8 bases, leaving 9 bases between them. There are 13 residues in the CDR3. Germline loops: CDR1 SGHRS, CDR2 YFSETQ. The DNA of the CDR3 is TGCGCCAGCAGCTTGGAAGGGAACGATGAGCAGTTCTTC. It is translated as CASSLEGNDEQFF.

This clonotype was counted only a few times. V usage is TRBV10-3 and J usage is TRBJ2-3; tentatively, D is TRBD2 (6 bases). The germline gives CDR1 ENHRY, CDR2 SYGVKD. Trimming pared 5 bases from V and 3 bases from J, leaving 15 bases between. The CDR3 loop spans 15 amino acids. The CDR3 region has the DNA TGTGCCATCAGTCCCCCGGGAGAGGGGACAGATACGCAGTATTTT. As protein: CAISPPGEGTDTQYF.

The CDR3 DNA follows: TGTGCCAGCAGCTCCGGCCTCGTACGGCTTAGCACAGATACGCAGTATTTT. Amino acids: CASSSGLVRLSTDTQYF. The chain combines TRBV7-9 with TRBJ2-3; D not certain. Germline CDR1 is SEHNR and CDR2 is FQNEAQ (reference sequence). V was clipped by 4 bases and J by 0 bases, with 17 bases between them. The CDR3 length is 17 residues.